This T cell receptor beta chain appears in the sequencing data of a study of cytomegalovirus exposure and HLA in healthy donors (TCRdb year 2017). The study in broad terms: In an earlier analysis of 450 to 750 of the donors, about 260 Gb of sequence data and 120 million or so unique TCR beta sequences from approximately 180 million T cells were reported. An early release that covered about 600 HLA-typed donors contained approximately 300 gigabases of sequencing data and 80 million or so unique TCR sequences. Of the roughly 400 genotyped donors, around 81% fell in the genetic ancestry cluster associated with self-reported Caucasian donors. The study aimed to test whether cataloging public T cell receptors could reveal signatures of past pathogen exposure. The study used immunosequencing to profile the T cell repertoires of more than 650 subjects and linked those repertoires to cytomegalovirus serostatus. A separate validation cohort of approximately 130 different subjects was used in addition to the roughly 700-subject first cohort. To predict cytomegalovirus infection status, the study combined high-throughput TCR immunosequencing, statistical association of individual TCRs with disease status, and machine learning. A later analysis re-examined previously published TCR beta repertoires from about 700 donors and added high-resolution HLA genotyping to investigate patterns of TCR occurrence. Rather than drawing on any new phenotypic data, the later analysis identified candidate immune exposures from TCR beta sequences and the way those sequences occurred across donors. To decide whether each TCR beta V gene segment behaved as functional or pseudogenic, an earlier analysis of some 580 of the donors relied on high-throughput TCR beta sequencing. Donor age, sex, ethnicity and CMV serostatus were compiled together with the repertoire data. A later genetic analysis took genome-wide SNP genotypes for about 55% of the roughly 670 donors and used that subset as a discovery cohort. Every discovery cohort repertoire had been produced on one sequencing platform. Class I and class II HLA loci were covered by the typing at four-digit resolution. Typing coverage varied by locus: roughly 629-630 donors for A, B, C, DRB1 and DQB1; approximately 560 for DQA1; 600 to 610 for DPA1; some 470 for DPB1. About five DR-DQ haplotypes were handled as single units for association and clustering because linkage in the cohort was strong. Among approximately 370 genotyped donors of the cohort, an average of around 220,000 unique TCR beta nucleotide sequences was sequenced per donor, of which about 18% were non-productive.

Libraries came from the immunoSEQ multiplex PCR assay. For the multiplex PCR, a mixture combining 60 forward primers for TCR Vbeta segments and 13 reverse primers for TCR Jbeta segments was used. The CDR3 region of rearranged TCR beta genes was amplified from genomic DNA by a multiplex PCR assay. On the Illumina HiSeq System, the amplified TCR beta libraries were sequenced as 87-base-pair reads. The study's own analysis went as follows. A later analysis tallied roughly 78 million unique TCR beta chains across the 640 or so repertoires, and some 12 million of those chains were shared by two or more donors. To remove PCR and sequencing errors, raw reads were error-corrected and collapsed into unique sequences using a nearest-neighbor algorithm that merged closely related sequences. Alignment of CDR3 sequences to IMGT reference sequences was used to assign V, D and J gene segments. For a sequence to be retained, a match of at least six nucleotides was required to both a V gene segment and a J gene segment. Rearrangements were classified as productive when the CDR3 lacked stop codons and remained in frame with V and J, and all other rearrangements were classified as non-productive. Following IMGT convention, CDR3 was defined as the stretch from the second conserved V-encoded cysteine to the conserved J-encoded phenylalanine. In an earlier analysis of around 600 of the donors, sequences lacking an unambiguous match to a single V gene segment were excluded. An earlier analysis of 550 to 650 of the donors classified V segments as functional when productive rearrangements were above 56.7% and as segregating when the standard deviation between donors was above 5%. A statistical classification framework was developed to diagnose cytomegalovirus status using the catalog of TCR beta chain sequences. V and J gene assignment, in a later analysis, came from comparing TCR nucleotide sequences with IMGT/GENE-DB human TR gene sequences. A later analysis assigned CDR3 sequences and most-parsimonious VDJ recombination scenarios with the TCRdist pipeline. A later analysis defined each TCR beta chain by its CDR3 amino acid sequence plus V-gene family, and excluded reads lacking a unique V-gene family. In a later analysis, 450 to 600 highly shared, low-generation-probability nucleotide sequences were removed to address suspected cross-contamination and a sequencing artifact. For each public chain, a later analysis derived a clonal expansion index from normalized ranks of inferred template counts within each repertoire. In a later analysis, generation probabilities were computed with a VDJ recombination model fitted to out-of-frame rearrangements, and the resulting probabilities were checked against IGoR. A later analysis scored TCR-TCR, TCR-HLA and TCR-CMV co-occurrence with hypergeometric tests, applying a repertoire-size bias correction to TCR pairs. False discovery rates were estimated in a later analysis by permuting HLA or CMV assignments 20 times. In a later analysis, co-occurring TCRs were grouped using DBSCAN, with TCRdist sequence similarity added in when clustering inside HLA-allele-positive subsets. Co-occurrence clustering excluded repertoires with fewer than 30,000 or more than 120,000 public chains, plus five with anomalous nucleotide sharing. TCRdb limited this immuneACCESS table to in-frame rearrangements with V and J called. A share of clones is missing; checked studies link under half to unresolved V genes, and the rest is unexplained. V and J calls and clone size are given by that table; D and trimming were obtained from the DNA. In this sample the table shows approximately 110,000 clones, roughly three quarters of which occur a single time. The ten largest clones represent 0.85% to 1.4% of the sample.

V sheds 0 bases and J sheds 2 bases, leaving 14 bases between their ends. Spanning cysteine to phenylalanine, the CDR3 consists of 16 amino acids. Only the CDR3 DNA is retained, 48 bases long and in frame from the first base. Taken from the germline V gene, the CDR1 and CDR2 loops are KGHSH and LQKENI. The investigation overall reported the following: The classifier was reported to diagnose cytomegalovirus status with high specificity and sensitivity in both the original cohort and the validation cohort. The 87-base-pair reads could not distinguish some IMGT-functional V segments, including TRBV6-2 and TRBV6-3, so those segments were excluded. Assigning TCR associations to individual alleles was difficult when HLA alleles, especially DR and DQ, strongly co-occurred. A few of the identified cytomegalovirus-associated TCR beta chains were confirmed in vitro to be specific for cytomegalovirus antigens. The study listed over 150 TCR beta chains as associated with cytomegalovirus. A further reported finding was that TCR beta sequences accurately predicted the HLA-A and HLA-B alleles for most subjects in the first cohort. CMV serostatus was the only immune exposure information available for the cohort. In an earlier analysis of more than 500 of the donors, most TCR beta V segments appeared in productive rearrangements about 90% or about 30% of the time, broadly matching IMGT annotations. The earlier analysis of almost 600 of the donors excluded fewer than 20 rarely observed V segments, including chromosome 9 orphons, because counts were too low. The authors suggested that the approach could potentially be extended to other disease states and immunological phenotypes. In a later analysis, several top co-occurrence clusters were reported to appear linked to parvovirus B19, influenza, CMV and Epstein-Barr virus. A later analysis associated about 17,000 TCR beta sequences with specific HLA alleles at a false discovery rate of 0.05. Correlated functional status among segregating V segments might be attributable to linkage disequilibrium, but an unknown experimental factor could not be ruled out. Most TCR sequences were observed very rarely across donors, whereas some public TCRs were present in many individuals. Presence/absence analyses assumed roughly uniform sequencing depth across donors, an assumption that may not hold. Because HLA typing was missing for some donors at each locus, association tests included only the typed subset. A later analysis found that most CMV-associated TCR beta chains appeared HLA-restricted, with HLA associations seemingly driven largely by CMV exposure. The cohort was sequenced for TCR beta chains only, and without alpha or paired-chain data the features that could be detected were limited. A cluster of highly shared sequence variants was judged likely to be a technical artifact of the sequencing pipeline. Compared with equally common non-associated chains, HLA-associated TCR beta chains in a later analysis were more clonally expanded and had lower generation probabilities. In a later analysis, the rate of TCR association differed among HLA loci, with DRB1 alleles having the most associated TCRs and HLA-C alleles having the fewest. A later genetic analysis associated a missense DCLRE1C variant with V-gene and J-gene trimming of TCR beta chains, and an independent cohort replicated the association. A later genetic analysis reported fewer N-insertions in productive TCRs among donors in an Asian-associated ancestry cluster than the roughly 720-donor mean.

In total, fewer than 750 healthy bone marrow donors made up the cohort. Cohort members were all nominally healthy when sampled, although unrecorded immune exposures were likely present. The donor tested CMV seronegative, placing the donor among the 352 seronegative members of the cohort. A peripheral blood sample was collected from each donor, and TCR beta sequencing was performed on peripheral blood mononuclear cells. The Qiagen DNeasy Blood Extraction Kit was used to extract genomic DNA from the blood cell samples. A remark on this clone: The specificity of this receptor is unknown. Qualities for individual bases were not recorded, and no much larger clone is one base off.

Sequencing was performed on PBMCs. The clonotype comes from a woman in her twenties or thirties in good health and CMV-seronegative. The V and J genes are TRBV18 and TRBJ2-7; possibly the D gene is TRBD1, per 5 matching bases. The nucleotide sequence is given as TGTGCCAGCTCACCACCGATGGCGGTGGGGCCCTACGAGCAGTACTTC. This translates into CASSPPMAVGPYEQYF.